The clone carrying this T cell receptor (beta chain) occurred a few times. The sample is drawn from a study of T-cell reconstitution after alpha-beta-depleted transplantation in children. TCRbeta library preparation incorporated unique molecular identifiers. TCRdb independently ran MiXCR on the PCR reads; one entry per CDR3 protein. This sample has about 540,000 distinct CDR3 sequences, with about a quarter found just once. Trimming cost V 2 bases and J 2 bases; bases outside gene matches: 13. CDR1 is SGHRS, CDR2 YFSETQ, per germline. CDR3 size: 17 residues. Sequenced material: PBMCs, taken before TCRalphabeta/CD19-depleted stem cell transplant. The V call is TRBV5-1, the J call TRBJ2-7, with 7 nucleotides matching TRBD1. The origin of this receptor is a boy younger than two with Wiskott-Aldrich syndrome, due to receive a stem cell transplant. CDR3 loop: CASSFVTTGEYPYEQYF. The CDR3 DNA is TGCGCCAGCAGCTTCGTGACCACAGGGGAGTATCCCTACGAGCAGTACTTC.